The present T cell receptor beta chain was sequenced within a study of cytomegalovirus exposure and HLA in healthy donors (dated by TCRdb to about 2017). The study in broad terms: In an earlier analysis of roughly 500 of the donors, 276 Gb of sequence data and 100 million or so unique TCR beta sequences from approximately 180 million T cells were reported. The aim of the study was to test whether cataloging public T cell receptors could identify signatures of past pathogen exposure. About five DR-DQ haplotypes were treated as single units for association and clustering because of strong linkage in the cohort. Donor age, sex, ethnicity and CMV serostatus were collected together with the repertoire data. An early release covering roughly 580 HLA-typed donors comprised about 300 gigabases of sequencing data and tens of millions of unique TCR sequences. The number of typed donors differed by locus: 629-630 for A, B, C, DRB1 and DQB1; 500 to 550 for DQA1; 606 for DPA1; and around 490 for DPB1. Among some 410 genotyped donors of the cohort, an average of around 250,000 unique TCR beta nucleotide sequences was sequenced per donor, of which about 18% were non-productive. Rather than using new phenotypic data, the later analysis identified candidate immune exposures from TCR beta sequences and from how often those sequences occurred across donors. To decide whether each TCR beta V gene segment behaved as functional or pseudogenic, an earlier analysis of fewer than 750 of the donors relied on high-throughput TCR beta sequencing. All discovery cohort repertoires had been generated using a single sequencing platform. The study combined high-throughput TCR immunosequencing, statistical association of individual TCRs with disease status, and machine learning to predict cytomegalovirus infection status. Of the approximately 370 genotyped donors, 80% to 90% were placed in the genetic ancestry cluster associated with self-reported Caucasian donors. A later analysis re-analyzed previously published TCR beta repertoires from 600 to 850 donors and added high-resolution HLA genotyping to study TCR occurrence patterns. Genome-wide SNP genotypes for about 55% of the 666 donors were used in a later genetic analysis, which treated that subset as a discovery cohort. HLA typing included class I and class II loci at four-digit resolution. Using immunosequencing, the study profiled T cell repertoires from around 670 subjects and related those repertoires to cytomegalovirus serostatus. Besides the first cohort of 550 to 750 subjects, a separate validation cohort made up of 120 different subjects was used. Paper-wide results and their limitations: HLA typing was unavailable for some donors at each locus, so association tests used only the typed subset. In a later genetic analysis, fewer N-insertions in productive TCRs were reported among donors in an Asian-associated ancestry cluster than the roughly 700-donor mean. About 17 rarely observed V segments, including chromosome 9 orphons, were excluded from the earlier analysis of approximately 600 of the donors because counts were too low. A total of fewer than 200 TCR beta chains were listed by the study as associated with cytomegalovirus. Across donors, most TCR sequences were observed very rarely, whereas some public TCRs were present in many individuals. Sequencing depth was assumed to be roughly uniform across donors in the presence/absence analyses, though that assumption may not hold. In this cohort, only TCR beta chains were sequenced, and detectable features were limited by the absence of alpha or paired-chain data. Cytomegalovirus status was reported to be diagnosed by the classifier with high specificity and sensitivity in both the original and validation cohorts. Correlated functional status among segregating V segments might be attributable to linkage disequilibrium, but an unknown experimental factor could not be ruled out. The 87-base-pair reads could not distinguish some IMGT-functional V segments, including TRBV6-2 and TRBV6-3, so those segments were excluded. A further reported finding was that TCR beta sequences accurately predicted the HLA-A and HLA-B alleles for most subjects in the first cohort. According to the authors, the approach could potentially be generalized to other disease states and immunological phenotypes. For the cohort, immune exposure information was limited to CMV serostatus. Strong co-occurrence of HLA alleles, especially DR and DQ, made assigning TCR associations to individual alleles difficult. Three of the identified cytomegalovirus-associated TCR beta chains were confirmed in vitro to be specific for cytomegalovirus antigens. Specific HLA alleles were associated with 18,000 or so TCR beta sequences at a false discovery rate of 0.05 in a later analysis. In an earlier analysis of fewer than 750 of the donors, most TCR beta V segments were observed in productive rearrangements about 90% or about 30% of the time, broadly matching IMGT annotations. Compared with equally common non-associated chains, HLA-associated TCR beta chains in a later analysis were more clonally expanded and had lower generation probabilities. In a later analysis, the rate of TCR association differed among HLA loci, with DRB1 alleles having the most associated TCRs and HLA-C alleles having the fewest. According to a later analysis, most CMV-associated TCR beta chains appeared to be HLA-restricted, and the HLA associations seemed to be driven largely by CMV exposure. A cluster of highly shared sequence variants was judged likely to represent a technical artifact of the sequencing pipeline. A later analysis reported that several top co-occurrence clusters appeared linked to parvovirus B19, influenza, CMV and Epstein-Barr virus. A later genetic analysis associated a missense DCLRE1C variant with V-gene and J-gene trimming of TCR beta chains, and an independent cohort replicated the association.

The cohort was made up of 666 healthy bone marrow donors. At the time of sampling, every cohort member was nominally healthy, though immune exposures that went unrecorded were likely present. The donor tested CMV seronegative, placing the donor among the 350 to 400 seronegative members of the cohort. Each donor provided a peripheral blood sample, and peripheral blood mononuclear cells were used for TCR beta sequencing. The Qiagen DNeasy Blood Extraction Kit was used to extract genomic DNA from the blood cell samples. A word on this clone: It lacks a known antigen. The record has no base qualities; no much larger clone is one base away.

Receptor amplification or capture employed the immunoSEQ multiplex PCR assay. For the multiplex PCR, a mixture combining 60 forward primers for TCR Vbeta segments and 13 reverse primers for TCR Jbeta segments was used. A multiplex PCR assay on genomic DNA amplified the CDR3 region of rearranged TCR beta genes. On the Illumina HiSeq System, the amplified TCR beta libraries were sequenced as 87-base-pair reads. As for the authors' bioinformatics: A later analysis counted about 80 million unique TCR beta chains across the 670 or so repertoires, and some 11 million of these chains were shared by at least two donors. A nearest-neighbor algorithm error-corrected the raw reads and collapsed the reads into unique sequences, merging closely related sequences to remove PCR and sequencing errors. To assign V, D and J gene segments, CDR3 sequences were aligned to IMGT reference sequences. For a sequence to be retained, a match of at least six nucleotides was required to both a V gene segment and a J gene segment. Rearrangements were classified as productive when the CDR3 lacked stop codons and remained in frame with V and J, and all other rearrangements were classified as non-productive. CDR3 was defined according to IMGT convention as the region running from the second conserved V-encoded cysteine to the conserved J-encoded phenylalanine. The earlier analysis of about 530 of the donors excluded any sequence lacking an unambiguous match to a single V gene segment. An earlier analysis of around 600 of the donors classified V segments as functional when productive rearrangements were above 56.7% and as segregating when the standard deviation between donors was above 5%. A statistical classification framework was developed to diagnose cytomegalovirus status using the catalog of TCR beta chain sequences. V and J gene assignment, in a later analysis, came from comparing TCR nucleotide sequences with IMGT/GENE-DB human TR gene sequences. The TCRdist pipeline was used in a later analysis to assign CDR3 sequences and most-parsimonious VDJ recombination scenarios. In a later analysis, each TCR beta chain was defined by its CDR3 amino acid sequence together with its V-gene family, and reads without a unique V-gene family were excluded. As a way to deal with suspected cross-contamination and a sequencing artifact, a later analysis dropped approximately 590 nucleotide sequences that were highly shared and had low generation probability. In a later analysis, a clonal expansion index was calculated for each public chain from normalized within-repertoire ranks of inferred template counts. Generation probabilities in a later analysis came from a VDJ recombination model fitted to out-of-frame rearrangements, and those results were checked against IGoR. In a later analysis, TCR-TCR, TCR-HLA and TCR-CMV co-occurrence was scored with hypergeometric tests, and a repertoire-size bias correction was applied to TCR pairs. A later analysis estimated false discovery rates by permuting HLA or CMV assignments 20 times. In a later analysis, co-occurring TCRs were grouped using DBSCAN, with TCRdist sequence similarity added in when clustering inside HLA-allele-positive subsets. Co-occurrence clustering excluded repertoires with fewer than 30,000 or more than 120,000 public chains, plus five with anomalous nucleotide sharing. TCRdb holds this immuneACCESS table with in-frame rearrangements only. Some clones are missing; in checked studies, unresolved V genes explain under half, and the rest has no known cause. The V and J calls and the clone size are those of that table, but D and trimming were determined from the DNA. In all, the sample holds 100,000 to 150,000 clones, and over 65% of those were seen once. Jointly, the top ten make up just under 2% of the sample.

From its cysteine to its phenylalanine, the CDR3 spans 15 amino acids. Only the CDR3 DNA stays, 45 bases, in frame from base 1. For this chain, trimming is 2 bases at the V end and 3 bases at the J end, and the number of junction bases without a gene match is 7. Taken from the germline V gene (reference sequence), the CDR1 and CDR2 loops are LNHDA and SQIVND. This chain is built from TRBV19 and TRBJ2-7; 7 central nucleotides agree with TRBD1. Sequenced material: PBMCs. The receptor was derived from a man in his forties or fifties in good health and CMV-seronegative. The CDR3: CASSIMGDSNYEQYF. The nucleotide sequence reads as follows: TGTGCCAGTAGTATAATGGGGGACAGCAACTACGAGCAGTACTTC. Joined to the reference TRBV19 and TRBJ2-7 proteins, this CDR3 gives the full variable domain: DGGITQSPKYLFRKEGQNVTLSCEQNLNHDAMYWYRQDPGQGLRLIYYSQIVNDFQKGDIAEGYSVSREKKESFPLTVTSAQKNPTAFYLCASSIMGDSNYEQYFGPGTRLTVT.